Described below is a single T cell receptor (beta chain) sequence and its context. No antigen is known for it. TCRdb reanalysed the 5' RACE reads using MiXCR and keeps one entry per CDR3 protein. The data show 25,000 to 35,000 distinct CDR3 sequences, with around 12% seen just once and nearly 15% held by the top ten. The record originates from a study of T-cell memory formation after mild COVID-19. Study-wide results and limits: Clones contracting across day 15 to 85 had a balanced CD4/CD8 profile; later expanding clones leaned CD4+. Contracting CD4+ clones sat mainly in CM and EM; CD8+ in EMRA.

Sequenced: PBMCs or a T cell subset sorted from them (not recorded which). This clonotype was sampled from an adult woman who had mild COVID-19 (a few samples of this study predate the infection). Cell type and time point are not known.

The DNA of the CDR3 is TGTGCCAGCAGTAACCCGCCTGGAAACACCATATATTTT. Translated, it gives CASSNPPGNTIYF. The chain recombines TRBV28 with TRBJ1-3; D is unclear. Between the trimmed V and J ends, which lost 5 bases and 2 bases, there was a span of 7 bases. This CDR3 region has 13 residues. The germline V gene encodes CDR1 MDHEN and CDR2 SYDVKM.